This T cell receptor beta chain was sequenced during a study of blood T cell repertoires in COVID-19. About the study: Nucleic acid was either cDNA or gDNA, and it came from T cells, B-cell-depleted T cells, or PBMCs.

Sequencing used immunoSEQ multiplex PCR; TCRdb keeps in-frame clones, though not all of them. Here the sample spans around 250,000 clones, about 83% being singletons. On this clone: Different DNA sequences within this sample yield the same CDR3.

The sample taken for sequencing was peripheral blood. The receptor comes from a man aged 25-45 years who had recovered from COVID-19.

CDR3 sequence: CASSLGGGSGETQYF. DNA of the CDR3: TGTGCCAGCAGCTTAGGGGGGGGTAGTGGAGAGACCCAGTACTTC. The chain joins TRBV11-2 to TRBJ2-5, with 7 bases lining up with TRBD2. The germline V gene encodes CDR1 SGHAT and CDR2 FQNNGV. The CDR3 loop spans 15 amino acids. After removal of 1 base from V and 4 bases from J, the junction contained 6 bases not matched to a gene.